Listed below are T cell receptor beta chains from one sample, sequenced in a study of T cell responses to AZD1222 COVID-19 vaccine. Sequenced by immunoSEQ multiplex PCR; TCRdb stores in-frame clones only, minus some. The sample includes about 120,000 clones, around 88% seen only once; the top ten take less than 6%. Sequences were derived from peripheral blood, sampled on day 0 of AZD1222 vaccination. The receptors stem from an adult in good health. The CDR3 runs from the conserved cysteine through the conserved F or W. The D gene is left open where the match is weak. Clone size appears in some rows only: once, few, many, or a class for an expanded clone.

CDR3 length,clone size,D gene,V gene,J gene,CDR3 DNA,CDR3 protein
14,-,-,TRBV24-1,TRBJ2-1,TGTGCCACCAGTGGGTACGACTCCTACAATGAGCAGTTCTTC,CATSGYDSYNEQFF
14,-,-,TRBV27,TRBJ2-2,TGTGCCAGCAGTTTAGCCTTGACCACCGGGGAGCTGTTTTTT,CASSLALTTGELFF
16,once,-,TRBV4-3,TRBJ2-6,TGCGCCAGCAGCCAAGATTTTGGCAATGGGGCCAACGTCCTGACTTTC,CASSQDFGNGANVLTF
16,-,TRBD2,TRBV9,TRBJ2-1,TGTGCCAGCAGCCCACGGGGGACTAGCAGTCTGAATGAGCAGTTCTTC,CASSPRGTSSLNEQFF
15,-,-,TRBV7-8,TRBJ1-1,TGTGCCAGCAGCTTAGGCGGAACAGGGAACACTGAAGCTTTCTTT,CASSLGGTGNTEAFF
14,-,TRBD1,TRBV28,TRBJ2-7,TGTGCCAGCAGTAACCAGGGGGCTAGGTACGAGCAGTACTTC,CASSNQGARYEQYF
16,-,-,TRBV4-1,TRBJ1-2,TGCGCCAGCAGCCAAGTAACTCTGGACGACGGGTATGGCTACACCTTC,CASSQVTLDDGYGYTF
13,-,-,TRBV7-9,TRBJ2-7,TGTGCCAGCAGCTTAGCGCAAGGCTACGAGCAGTACTTC,CASSLAQGYEQYF
13,-,-,TRBV16,TRBJ1-3,TGTGCCAGCAGCCAATCCCCTGGAAACACCATATATTTT,CASSQSPGNTIYF
14,-,-,TRBV19,TRBJ1-1,TGTGCCAGTAGTAGTTGGTCCGGGCCATTGTGGGCTTTCTTT,CASSSWSGPLWAFF
11,-,-,TRBV12-3/TRBV12-4,TRBJ1-2,TGTGCCAGCAGCCCGTACTATGGCTACACCTTC,CASSPYYGYTF
14,-,-,TRBV20-1,TRBJ1-2,TGCAGTGCTAGTCCTCCCGGACAGCCTCATGGCTACACCTTC,CSASPPGQPHGYTF
12,-,-,TRBV18,TRBJ1-4,TGTGCCAGCTCACGTGGGGGTGAAAAACTGTTTTTT,CASSRGGEKLFF
16,-,-,TRBV11-2,TRBJ1-3,TGTGCCAGCAGCTTAGCGGCCGGGAACTCTGGAAACACCATATATTTT,CASSLAAGNSGNTIYF
15,-,TRBD1,TRBV19,TRBJ1-5,TGTGCCAGTATGATCTCGGGACAGGGCAATCAGCCCCAGCATTTT,CASMISGQGNQPQHF
15,-,TRBD1,TRBV5-1,TRBJ1-1,TGCGCCAGCAGCCCCGGTGACAGGGACAACACTGAAGCTTTCTTT,CASSPGDRDNTEAFF
16,-,-,TRBV4-2,TRBJ1-2,TGTGCCAGCAGCCAAGATTATGATCCTGAAATCTATGGCTACACCTTC,CASSQDYDPEIYGYTF
15,-,TRBD1,TRBV28,TRBJ2-7,TGTGCCAGCAGCGGCGAGTCGGGACAGGGATTTGAGTGGTACTTC,CASSGESGQGFEWYF
13,-,-,TRBV6-5,TRBJ1-2,TGTGCCAGCAGTTACCAGGACGGCTATGGCTACACCTTC,CASSYQDGYGYTF
13,-,-,TRBV4-2,TRBJ1-1,TGTGCCAGCAGTAGGACAGATAACACTGAAGCTTTCTTT,CASSRTDNTEAFF
14,-,-,TRBV5-1,TRBJ2-1,TGCGCCAGCAGCCAAGAGTCCAGGTACAATGAGCAGTTCTTC,CASSQESRYNEQFF
15,-,TRBD1,TRBV5-1,TRBJ2-7,TGCGCCAGCAGCTGGGACAGCTTGAGCTCCTACGAGCAGTACTTC,CASSWDSLSSYEQYF
15,-,-,TRBV18,TRBJ1-6,TGTGCCAGCTCACCGGCGAGCTCCTATAATTCACCCCTCCACTTT,CASSPASSYNSPLHF
13,once,-,TRBV11-2,TRBJ1-6,TGTGCCAGCAGCACTAGGGGGAATTCACCCCTCCACTTT,CASSTRGNSPLHF
15,-,TRBD1,TRBV10-3,TRBJ2-5,TGTGCCATCAGTGAGCGGGGCAGGGGGCGAGAGACCCAGTACTTC,CAISERGRGRETQYF
15,-,TRBD2,TRBV6-1,TRBJ2-5,TGTGCCAGCAGTGAAAGTCTGAGCGGGGGAGAGACCCAGTACTTC,CASSESLSGGETQYF
13,-,-,TRBV4-1,TRBJ1-4,TGCGCCAGCAGCCACCGAACCGGGACCCCAGCGTTTTTT,CASSHRTGTPAFF
13,-,-,TRBV28,TRBJ2-7,TGTGCCAGCAGCCGCCTAGTGAGGGGATGGCAGTACTTC,CASSRLVRGWQYF
15,-,-,TRBV2,TRBJ2-5,TGTGCCAGCAGTGTACGGACGGAGACTCGAGAGACCCAGTACTTC,CASSVRTETRETQYF
14,-,-,TRBV5-1,TRBJ2-3,TGCGCCAGCAGCTTGAGTGGGGGCTCAGATACGCAGTATTTT,CASSLSGGSDTQYF
17,-,TRBD1,TRBV4-3,TRBJ1-4,TGCGCCAGCAGCCAAGGTTCAGGGGGGGCAACTAATGAAAAACTGTTTTTT,CASSQGSGGATNEKLFF
16,-,TRBD1,TRBV7-2,TRBJ1-2,TGTGCCAGCAGCTCCGGGACAGGAAAAGCTAACTATGGCTACACCTTC,CASSSGTGKANYGYTF
14,-,-,TRBV11-1,TRBJ2-2,TGTGCCAGCAGCTTAGCCGGGGCCACCGGGGAGCTGTTTTTT,CASSLAGATGELFF
10,once,-,TRBV29-1,TRBJ1-1,TGCAGCGTGCGGGACTCCGGAGCTTTCTTT,CSVRDSGAFF
12,once,-,TRBV7-2,TRBJ1-1,TGTGCCAGCAGCTTAGGTGTGGTTGATGCTTTCTTT,CASSLGVVDAFF
15,few,-,TRBV6-1,TRBJ1-3,TGTGCCAGCAGTGAAGCCGCCGACTCTGGAAACACCATATATTTT,CASSEAADSGNTIYF
12,-,-,TRBV13,TRBJ2-7,TGTGCCAGCAGCTTAGTATCCGGGGATCTCGATTTC,CASSLVSGDLDF
15,-,-,TRBV6-5,TRBJ2-1,TGTGCCAGCAGTTACACCTCGGACCTCTACAATGAGCAGTTCTTC,CASSYTSDLYNEQFF
12,-,-,TRBV5-6,TRBJ1-2,TGTGCCAGCAGCTTATGGGGGTCTGGCTACACCTTC,CASSLWGSGYTF
15,-,-,TRBV25-1,TRBJ1-6,TGTGCCAGCAGTGAATCAGGAACCTATAATTCACCCCTCCACTTT,CASSESGTYNSPLHF
16,-,-,TRBV6-5,TRBJ2-2,TGTGCCAGCAGTTTAAGTGGAGGGGTGGGCACCGGGGAGCTGTTTTTT,CASSLSGGVGTGELFF
13,-,-,TRBV7-9,TRBJ2-5,TGTGCCAGCAGCAGGGGGGGGCTAGAGACCCAGTACTTC,CASSRGGLETQYF
15,-,-,TRBV4-3,TRBJ1-2,TGCGCCAGCAGCCAGGCCGGGACGGTTAACCATGGCTACACCTTC,CASSQAGTVNHGYTF